This paragraph reports one T cell receptor beta chain. Its target is unknown. The germline gives CDR1 MGHRA, CDR2 YSYEKL. The CDR3 consists of 18 residues. Trimming stripped 0 bases from V and 5 bases from J, with 19 bases between. The protocol was immunoSEQ multiplex PCR, while the TCRdb copy is restricted to in-frame clones and leaves out a portion. The sample has 250,000 to 350,000 clones, less than 85% seen once. These data belong to a study of cytotoxic CD8 clonotypes in ibrutinib-treated CLL. Whole-study findings and limits: Against age-matched healthy donors, baseline clonality ran higher and tracked circulating CD8+ T-cell counts. The public clonotypes identified were infrequent and showed contraction or stability on treatment.

The TCR was taken from a human donor with chronic lymphocytic leukemia. The V gene is TRBV4-1, the J gene TRBJ1-4; tentative D call: TRBD1 (5 bases). Here the sequenced sample was PBMCs, taken at disease progression, from a patient treated with ibrutinib. The CDR3 DNA reads as TGCGCCAGCAGCCAAGAGGGGCTGAGGGTTAACCCGAATGAAAAACTGTTTTTT. Residues: CASSQEGLRVNPNEKLFF.